The 31 T cell receptor beta chains listed next were all sequenced from one sample in a study of blood T cell repertoires in COVID-19. Only in-frame clones appear in the TCRdb table, and some are missing; sequencing was by immunoSEQ multiplex PCR. The sample consists of about half a million clones, 75% to 90% of them appearing once. The sequencing sample was made of peripheral blood. These TCRs come from a human donor in a cohort sampled during active COVID-19.

The rearrangement links TRBV15 to TRBJ1-1; maybe TRBD1 (6 bases). Germline V gene sequence: CDR1 LNHNV, CDR2 YYDKDF (reference sequence). The CDR3 spans 17 residues. Trimming shortened V by 0 bases and J by 3 bases, and 17 bases separated the two germline ends. In DNA, the CDR3 is TGTGCCACCAGCAGAGACGTTTTACAGGGAGTGGACACTGAAGCTTTCTTT. Its protein is CATSRDVLQGVDTEAFF.

The chain couples TRBV20-1 to TRBJ2-2; D gene uncertain. This CDR3 spans 11 amino acids. Trimming pared 1 base from V and 6 bases from J, leaving 3 bases between. Per germline, CDR1 DFQATT and CDR2 SNEGSKA (reference sequence). Here the CDR3 reads CSARASGELFF. CDR3 bases: TGCAGTGCTAGAGCTTCCGGGGAGCTGTTTTTT.

The genes are TRBV19 and TRBJ1-1; 7 bases match TRBD1. Germline V gene sequence: CDR1 LNHDA, CDR2 SQIVND (reference sequence). This CDR3 is built from 14 residues. Losses at the gene ends were 2 bases for V and 3 bases for J; bases not matched to a gene: 3. CDR3 sequence (DNA): TGTGCCAGTAGTATATTAGGGGGCCACACTGAAGCTTTCTTT. It translates to CASSILGGHTEAFF.

The rearrangement uses TRBV2 and TRBJ1-6; no clear D. The CDR3 is made up of 11 amino acids. V lost 6 bases, J lost 8 bases, and 5 bases lay in between. Germline assignment: CDR1 SNHLY and CDR2 FYNNEI. The CDR3 DNA is TGTGCCAGCAGGAGGTATTCACCCCTCCACTTT. It encodes CASRRYSPLHF.

Concerning this clone itself: Relative to the germline gene, one junction end is altered; a read error may explain this. The chain combines TRBV28 with TRBJ1-2, with 8 bases identical to TRBD1. The V gene's germline CDR1 is MDHEN and CDR2 SYDVKM. The length of the CDR3 is 20 residues. CDR3 in amino acids: CASTLTKTGQGIGANYGYTF. The CDR3 nucleotides read TGTGCCAGCACTTTAACGAAGACAGGACAGGGAATAGGGGCTAACTATGGCTACACCTTC.

CDR3 sequence reads: CASSLAPGTGGNEQYF. The DNA of the CDR3 is TGCGCCAGCAGCTTGGCCCCCGGTACAGGGGGTAACGAGCAGTACTTC. The genes are TRBV5-1 and TRBJ2-7, with TRBD1 matching 8 bases. V shed 0 bases and J 5 bases; nucleotides not matched to a gene: 10. Germline values: CDR1 SGHRS, CDR2 YFSETQ. CDR3 length equals 16 residues.

Comments on this clone: The identical CDR3 is also encoded by other nucleotide sequences in the sample. The gene calls are TRBV9 and TRBJ1-1, with 7 bases identical to TRBD1. Germline V gives CDR1 SGDLS, CDR2 YYNGEE. The CDR3 runs 15 residues. V lost 4 bases to trimming and J lost 1 base; unmatched junction nucleotides: 7. The chain's CDR3 is CASSPLTGRNTEAFF. CDR3 nucleotides: TGTGCCAGCAGCCCTTTGACAGGGAGGAACACTGAAGCTTTCTTT.

The CDR3 nucleotides read TGTGCCAGCAGCTTAGCGGTGGGGGCATTGGGCTACGAGCAGTACTTC. It codes for CASSLAVGALGYEQYF. V usage is TRBV7-2 and J usage is TRBJ2-7; possible D gene TRBD1, 6 bases. Germline assignment: CDR1 SGHTA and CDR2 FQGNSA. Deletions cut 0 bases from V and 3 bases from J, with 15 bases between. The CDR3 extends over 16 amino acids.

The CDR3 coding sequence is TGTGCCAGCAGTTACCTCCTCTACGAGCAGTACTTC. Translation: CASSYLLYEQYF. V and J are TRBV6-5 and TRBJ2-7; D call uncertain. V gave up 2 bases and J gave up 3 bases, with 5 bases separating them. This CDR3 comprises 12 residues. Germline V CDR1 and CDR2: MNHEY, SVGAGI.

The V and J genes are TRBV5-5 and TRBJ2-7; 7 positions agree with TRBD1. The V segment lost 2 bases and the J segment 3 bases; nucleotides outside the gene matches: 8. Germline CDR1 SGHKS, CDR2 YYEKEE (reference sequence). This CDR3 has 15 residues. The CDR3 is CASSFGQDGFYEQYF. The CDR3 DNA reads TGTGCCAGCAGCTTCGGACAGGACGGGTTCTACGAGCAGTACTTC.

This clone was seen just once. This sequence joins TRBV7-9 and TRBJ1-2, with D uncertain. Germline V gives CDR1 SEHNR, CDR2 FQNEAQ (reference sequence). This CDR3 contains 14 residues. V was trimmed by 5 bases and J by 5 bases, leaving 15 bases between them. As DNA, the CDR3 is TGTGCCAGCAGCAGGATCACAGAAATGTATGGCTACACCTTC. Amino acids: CASSRITEMYGYTF.

The V call is TRBV5-8, the J call TRBJ1-2, with TRBD1 identical over 10 bases. This CDR3 has 14 residues. Germline CDR1 SGHTS, CDR2 YDEGEE. J gave up 3 bases and V 2 bases, and 1 base lay outside the gene matches. The chain's CDR3 is CASSLGQGDYGYTF. CDR3 in DNA: TGTGCCAGCAGCTTAGGACAGGGGGACTATGGCTACACCTTC.

J is TRBJ1-2 and V is TRBV3-1 (or the pseudogene TRBV3-2), with D possibly being TRBD1 (6 bases). The V end lost 0 bases, the J end lost 7 bases, and 6 bases lay between the germline ends. The CDR3 is 12 amino acids. Germline CDR1 is LGHDT and CDR2 is YNNKEL (reference sequence). The DNA for the CDR3 is TGTGCCAGCAGCCAAGAAGGGGGTGGCTACACCTTC. Protein: CASSQEGGGYTF.

The V call is TRBV3-1 (or the pseudogene TRBV3-2), the J call TRBJ2-1; 7 bases match TRBD2. This CDR3 is built from 15 residues. The germline V gene has CDR1 LGHDT and CDR2 YNNKEL (reference sequence). J gave up 2 bases and V 2 bases, and 3 bases lay outside the gene matches. Written as DNA, the CDR3 is TGTGCCAGCAGCCAACTAGCGGTTGCCTACAATGAGCAGTTCTTC. Its translation: CASSQLAVAYNEQFF.

The chain joins TRBV30 to TRBJ2-1, with 8 bases matching TRBD1. CDR1 is GTSNPN, CDR2 SVGIG, per germline (reference sequence). Germline trimming cut 8 bases from V and 3 bases from J; bases unmatched to any gene: 6. The CDR3 spans 13 residues. This CDR3 reads CAGVDRVYNEQFF. CDR3 bases: TGTGCCGGAGTGGACAGGGTCTACAATGAGCAGTTCTTC.

This clone was recorded a few times. The J gene is TRBJ1-2, the V gene TRBV29-1, with TRBD1 matching over 10 bases. The CDR3 is made up of 17 amino acids. CDR1 is SQVTM, CDR2 ANQGSEA, per germline. After removal of 2 bases from V and 8 bases from J, the junction contained 17 bases not matched to a gene. As DNA, the CDR3 is TGCAGCGTTGAAAGTCTGATGGGGGACAGGGGATCAGAAGGCTACACCTTC. Its protein product is CSVESLMGDRGSEGYTF.

The chain carries TRBV19 and TRBJ2-1; TRBD1 matches 10 bases. V gave up 1 base and J gave up 7 bases; unmatched junction bases: 7. There are 16 residues in the CDR3. The germline CDR1 and CDR2 sequences are LNHDA and SQIVND (reference sequence). The CDR3, as DNA: TGTGCCAGTAGTATAGCTGGGACAGGGGTTAGAAATGAGCAGTTCTTC. Encoded protein: CASSIAGTGVRNEQFF.

The chain has TRBV6-2 or TRBV6-3 and TRBJ2-1; 8 nucleotides align to TRBD2. With V trimmed by 2 bases and J by 8 bases, 8 bases remained unmatched. The CDR3 has 15 residues. Germline lookup yields CDR1 MNHEY and CDR2 SVGEGT. The chain's CDR3 is CASSYAGGILHEQFF. The CDR3 bases are TGTGCCAGCAGTTACGCGGGGGGCATATTGCATGAGCAGTTCTTC.

The CDR3, as DNA: TGTGCCAGCAGTTTTGGCGGCTCTGGAAACACCATATATTTT. This translates into CASSFGGSGNTIYF. The rearrangement links TRBV28 to TRBJ1-3; D call uncertain. V lost 3 bases to trimming and J lost 0 bases, with 6 bases between them. The CDR3 sequence is 14 residues long. Germline-derived CDR1 and CDR2 are MDHEN and SYDVKM. Full variable domain (outside the CDR3, taken from reference TRBV28 and TRBJ1-3): DVKVTQSSRYLVKRTGEKVFLECVQDMDHENMFWYRQDPGLGLRLIYFSYDVKMKEKGDIPEGYSVSREKKERFSLILESASTNQTSMYLCASSFGGSGNTIYFGEGSWLTVV.

This clone was found once. The gene calls are TRBV19 and TRBJ1-1, with no clear D. Germline CDR1 and CDR2: LNHDA and SQIVND (reference sequence). This CDR3 is built from 15 residues. The germline V and J ends were trimmed by 3 bases and 0 bases, with 11 bases remaining between them. The CDR3 loop is CASSMVRSVNTEAFF. In DNA form, the CDR3 reads TGTGCCAGTAGTATGGTCCGGTCCGTGAACACTGAAGCTTTCTTT.

The chain joins TRBV11-2 to TRBJ1-5; no clear D. Germline V gene sequence: CDR1 SGHAT, CDR2 FQNNGV. This CDR3 region has 16 residues. The V gene lost 5 bases and the J gene lost 2 bases, with 16 bases spanning the gap. The CDR3 DNA reads TGTGCCAGCAGCCCCCGGGCGGACGGGGGCAATCAGCCCCAGCATTTT. It specifies CASSPRADGGNQPQHF.

V is TRBV5-1 and J is TRBJ2-1, with TRBD2 matching over 9 bases. The CDR3 covers 16 residues. V dropped 4 bases and J dropped 3; count of bases not matched to a gene: 8. Germline CDR1 and CDR2: SGHRS and YFSETQ. DNA for the CDR3: TGCGCCAGCAGCCCCGAGGCGGGAGGGGGCTACAATGAGCAGTTCTTC. Amino acid sequence: CASSPEAGGGYNEQFF.

The CDR3 region has the DNA TGTGCCAGCAGCTTATCTAAAGCGGTAGCCCAAAGCGAGCAGTACTTC. Translated, it gives CASSLSKAVAQSEQYF. The chain is built from TRBV7-2 and TRBJ2-7, with a weak D call TRBD2 (5 bases). The CDR3 runs 16 residues. The germline CDR1 and CDR2 sequences are SGHTA and FQGNSA. Trimming left V 2 bases short and J 6 bases short, with 20 bases between.

The rearrangement joins TRBV2 to TRBJ1-4; 7 bases line up with TRBD1. CDR1 SNHLY and CDR2 FYNNEI come from the germline V gene. The CDR3 contains 15 residues. V shed 4 bases and J 6 bases; nucleotides not matched to a gene: 8. The CDR3 nucleotides read TGTGCCAGCAGTGGCCGACAGGGTTCAGATGAAAAACTGTTTTTT. Protein sequence: CASSGRQGSDEKLFF.

The V call is TRBV3-1 (or the pseudogene TRBV3-2), the J call TRBJ1-6, with TRBD1 matching over 7 bases. This CDR3 has 18 residues. Trimming at V came to 3 bases and at J to 1 base, leaving 9 bases not matched to a gene. Germline lookup yields CDR1 LGHDT and CDR2 YNNKEL (reference sequence). The CDR3 DNA sequence: TGTGCCAGCAGCCACCGTAGACAGGGCGGTTCCTATAATTCACCCCTCCACTTT. It codes for CASSHRRQGGSYNSPLHF.

This chain links TRBV28 with TRBJ2-3; D gene unclear. The CDR3 extends over 18 amino acids. Trimming left V 2 bases short and J 0 bases short, with 18 bases between. Per germline, CDR1 MDHEN and CDR2 SYDVKM. CDR3 coding DNA: TGTGCCAGCAGTTTAGAACCTGCCTTTACTTTAAGCACAGATACGCAGTATTTT. As protein: CASSLEPAFTLSTDTQYF.

The chain carries TRBV10-3 and TRBJ1-5, with D tentatively TRBD1 (5 bases). The CDR3 spans 17 residues. CDR1 is ENHRY, CDR2 SYGVKD, per germline. The V end lost 0 bases, the J end lost 3 bases, and 15 bases lay between the germline ends. The CDR3 loop is CAISESQGLGNNQPQHF. CDR3 sequence (DNA): TGTGCCATCAGTGAGTCCCAGGGCCTGGGTAACAATCAGCCCCAGCATTTT.

J is TRBJ2-1 and V is TRBV15; TRBD2 aligns across 12 bases. The CDR3 extends over 17 amino acids. CDR1 is LNHNV and CDR2 is YYDKDF in the germline V gene (reference sequence). Trimming cost V 8 bases and J 5 bases; bases outside gene matches: 13. The CDR3 is CATRGPETSGRNNEQFF. In nucleotides, the CDR3 is TGTGCCACCCGAGGGCCCGAGACTAGCGGGAGAAACAATGAGCAGTTCTTC.

The chain recombines TRBV7-2 with TRBJ1-4; 7 nucleotides align to TRBD1. Losses at the gene ends were 5 bases for V and 8 bases for J; bases not matched to a gene: 8. The CDR3 contains 14 residues. Per the germline V gene, CDR1 is SGHTA and CDR2 is FQGNSA. CDR3 bases: TGTGCCAGCAGCCCCCCGGGACAGCACGAAAAACTGTTTTTT. This codes for CASSPPGQHEKLFF.

The chain joins TRBV5-1 to TRBJ2-1; no firm D call. The CDR3 covers 17 residues. V lost 0 bases, J lost 0 bases, and 13 bases lay in between. Germline V gene lookup returns CDR1 SGHRS and CDR2 YFSETQ. This CDR3 is CASSLARSLNSYNEQFF. The CDR3 DNA is TGCGCCAGCAGCTTGGCCAGGTCCCTCAACTCCTACAATGAGCAGTTCTTC.

The genes are TRBV4-3 and TRBJ1-2, with D maybe TRBD1 (6 bases). The ends were cut back, 4 bases at V and 0 bases at J, with 15 bases in the middle. Germline loops: CDR1 LGHNA, CDR2 YSLEER. There are 16 residues in the CDR3. DNA of the CDR3: TGCGCCAGCAGCCGCAACCCGGACAGAGCTAACTATGGCTACACCTTC. It translates to CASSRNPDRANYGYTF.